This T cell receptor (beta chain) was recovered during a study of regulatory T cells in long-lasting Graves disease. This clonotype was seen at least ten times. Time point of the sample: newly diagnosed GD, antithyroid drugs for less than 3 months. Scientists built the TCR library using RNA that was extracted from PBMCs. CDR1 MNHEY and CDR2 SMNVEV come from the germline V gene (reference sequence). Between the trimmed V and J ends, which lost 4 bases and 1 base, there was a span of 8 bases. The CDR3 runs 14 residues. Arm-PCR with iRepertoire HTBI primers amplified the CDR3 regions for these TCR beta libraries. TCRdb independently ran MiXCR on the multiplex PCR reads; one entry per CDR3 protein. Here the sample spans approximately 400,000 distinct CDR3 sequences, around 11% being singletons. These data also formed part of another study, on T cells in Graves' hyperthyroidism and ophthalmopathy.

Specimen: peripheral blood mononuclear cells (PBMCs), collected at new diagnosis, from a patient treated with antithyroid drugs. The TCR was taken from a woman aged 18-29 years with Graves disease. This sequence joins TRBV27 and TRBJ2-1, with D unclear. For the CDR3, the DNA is TGTGCCAGCAGTTCCGAGAGTTCCTACAATGAGCAGTTCTTC. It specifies CASSSESSYNEQFF.